At least ten counts were recorded for the clone carrying this T cell receptor beta chain. This sample was included in a study of blood T cells in healthy people across ages. The second PCR ran about 6 to 12 cycles with a sample-barcoded 5' primer and J-beta primers. TCRdb itself ran the 5' RACE reads through MiXCR, one entry per CDR3 protein. Of more than 650,000 distinct CDR3 sequences in the sample, 22% are singletons; the top ten hold about 20%. Trimming removed 6 bases at V and 2 bases at J, with 7 bases between. Per germline, CDR1 MNHEY and CDR2 SVGAGI. The CDR3 is 12 amino acids. Sequenced: blood. The TCR sequence derives from a man aged 65 to 85 in good health. V is TRBV6-5 and J is TRBJ1-2; D gene ambiguous. The CDR3 bases are TGTGCCAGCAGAAAAGACAACTATGGCTACACCTTC. Protein: CASRKDNYGYTF.